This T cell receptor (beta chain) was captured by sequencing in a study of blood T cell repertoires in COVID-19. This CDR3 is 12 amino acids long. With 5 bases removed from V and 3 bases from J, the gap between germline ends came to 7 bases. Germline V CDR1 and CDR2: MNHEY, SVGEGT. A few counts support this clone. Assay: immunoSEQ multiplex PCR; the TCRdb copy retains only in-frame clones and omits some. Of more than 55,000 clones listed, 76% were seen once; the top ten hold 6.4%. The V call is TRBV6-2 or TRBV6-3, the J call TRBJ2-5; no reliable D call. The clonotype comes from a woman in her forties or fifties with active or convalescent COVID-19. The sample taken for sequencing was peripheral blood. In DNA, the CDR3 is TGTGCCAGCAGTGCGGCGGAAGAGACCCAGTACTTC. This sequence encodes CASSAAEETQYF.